This TCR beta chain comes out of a study of sequential checkpoint blockade in melanoma. As for the study in general: First-line arms were nivolumab then ipilimumab, or the reverse, randomized 1:1. Each arm's sequence ended with maintenance nivolumab.

Sequencing used immunoSEQ multiplex PCR; TCRdb keeps in-frame clones, though not all of them. The profile covers tens of thousands of clones, with 83% appearing a single time and around 16% taken by the ten largest. The CDR3 is made up of 13 amino acids. Per germline, CDR1 MRHNA and CDR2 SNTAGT. The V gene end was trimmed by 0 bases and the J gene end by 8 bases; junction bases not matched to a gene: 2. Treatment noted: randomized to nivolumab then ipilimumab (arm A) or the reverse (arm B). No patient had prior DNA-damaging chemotherapy. PBMC sorting kept live CD3+CD8+ cells without CD19 or CD56. The sequence came from a human donor with melanoma. This chain connects TRBV6-4 to TRBJ2-3; 7 bases line up with TRBD2. Sequenced material: CD8+ T cells sorted from blood (inferred from file names), taken from a patient given nivolumab and ipilimumab in sequence. The CDR3 DNA reads TGTGCCAGCAGTGACTCGGGGGAGGGTACGCAGTATTTT. Amino acids: CASSDSGEGTQYF.